In this sample, the clone carrying this TCR beta chain turned up many times. Its antigen remains unknown. One entry per CDR3 protein results from TCRdb running MiXCR on the 5' RACE reads. The sample consists of about 570,000 distinct CDR3 sequences, approximately 10% of them appearing once. This CDR3 is built from 17 residues. Germline V gives CDR1 SGHRS, CDR2 YFSETQ. Trimming took 4 bases from V and 0 from J; bases not matched to a gene: 5. The sample belongs to a study of identical twins. Study outcomes and limitations: Abundant beta clonotypes from cord blood had fewer insertions, unlike memory repertoires, which showed none.

In addition, the sample was reused for a study of yellow fever vaccine responses in identical twins.

The chain employs TRBV5-1 and TRBJ2-1; 12 positions agree with TRBD2. The clonotype originates from a woman between 18 and 29 years old in good health. Sequenced material: PBMCs. CDR3 coding DNA: TGCGCCAGCAGCGTGGGACTAGCGGGCCCCTCCTACAATGAGCAGTTCTTC. Translating it yields CASSVGLAGPSYNEQFF.